The clone carrying this TCR beta chain was seen a few times. The CDR3 has 13 residues. V was cut by 8 bases and J by 2 bases, with 10 bases left in between. Authors of the study amplified TCR beta CDR3 regions from RNA transcripts. The HTBI primer set drove a first-round RT-PCR of the TCR CDR3. From the multiplex PCR reads, TCRdb called clonotypes with MiXCR, one entry per CDR3 protein. Found here are around 450,000 distinct CDR3 sequences, 15% to 19% of them singletons; the top ten hold almost 8%. This sample is drawn from a study of T cells in Graves' hyperthyroidism and ophthalmopathy. This receptor was obtained from a young woman with Graves' hyperthyroidism. The sequencing sample was made of blood. The V gene is TRBV12-3 or TRBV12-4, the J gene TRBJ2-1; D gene uncertain. The DNA of the CDR3 is TGTGCCAGCCGCAGAGCCCCCTACAATGAGCAGTTCTTC. It codes for CASRRAPYNEQFF.